The T cell receptor (beta chain) described here comes from a study of T-cell memory formation after mild COVID-19. Study at large: The study found TCR clusters largely donor specific.

Constant-segment primers and 5'RACE yielded cDNA libraries for TCR alpha and TCR beta, each carrying sample barcodes and UMIs. TCRdb reprocessed the 5' RACE reads via MiXCR and lists one record per CDR3 protein. The table includes about 150,000 distinct CDR3 sequences, about 6% detected once. This clonotype was detected ten times or more. This clonotype originated in an adult woman who had mild COVID-19 (a few samples of this study predate the infection). Cell type and time point are not known. Material: PBMCs or a T cell subset sorted from them (not recorded which).

The CDR3 is CAWTSGNQPQHF. The CDR3 DNA is TGTGCCTGGACAAGCGGCAATCAGCCCCAGCATTTT. V gene TRBV30 combines with J gene TRBJ1-5; D remains unclear. The length of the CDR3 is 12 residues. Trimming pared 4 bases from V and 2 bases from J, leaving 6 bases between. Germline CDR1 and CDR2: GTSNPN and SVGIG (reference sequence).